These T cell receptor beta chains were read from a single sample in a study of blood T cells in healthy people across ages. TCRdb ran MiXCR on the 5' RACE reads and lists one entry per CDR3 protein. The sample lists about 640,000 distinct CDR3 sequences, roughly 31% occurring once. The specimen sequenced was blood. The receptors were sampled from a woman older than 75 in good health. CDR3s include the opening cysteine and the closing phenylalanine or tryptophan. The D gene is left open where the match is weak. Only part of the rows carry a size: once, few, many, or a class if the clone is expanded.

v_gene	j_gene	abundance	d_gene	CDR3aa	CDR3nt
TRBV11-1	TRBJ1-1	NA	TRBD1	CASSSGQGSGTEAFF	TGTGCCAGCAGCTCCGGACAGGGTTCGGGCACTGAAGCTTTCTTT
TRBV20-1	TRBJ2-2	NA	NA	CSARSFNTGELFF	TGCAGTGCTAGAAGTTTCAACACCGGGGAGCTGTTTTTT
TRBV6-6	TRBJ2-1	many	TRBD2	CASSAQLAGGLNEQFF	TGTGCCAGCAGCGCCCAACTAGCGGGGGGACTCAATGAGCAGTTCTTC
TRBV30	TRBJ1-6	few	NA	CAWRGDSNSPLHF	TGTGCCTGGAGGGGAGACAGTAATTCACCCCTCCACTTT
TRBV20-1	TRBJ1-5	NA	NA	CSARDWSQYSNQPRHF	TGCAGTGCTAGAGATTGGTCACAGTATAGCAATCAGCCCCGGCATTTT
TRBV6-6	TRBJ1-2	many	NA	CASSYSARRDYGYTF	TGTGCCAGCAGTTACTCAGCGAGGAGGGACTATGGCTACACCTTC
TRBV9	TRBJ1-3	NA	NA	CASSANNAPGNTIYF	TGTGCCAGCAGCGCTAACAACGCTCCTGGAAACACCATATATTTT
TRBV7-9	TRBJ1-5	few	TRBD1	CASSLGTPTGSQPQHF	TGTGCCAGCAGCTTAGGGACCCCGACAGGGAGTCAGCCCCAGCATTTT
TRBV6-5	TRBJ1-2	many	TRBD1	CASGRTGNYGYTF	TGTGCCAGCGGTCGGACAGGCAACTATGGCTACACCTTC
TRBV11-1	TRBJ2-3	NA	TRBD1	CASSFRVGGSTDTQYF	TGTGCCAGCAGCTTTCGGGTAGGGGGCTCCACAGATACGCAGTATTTT
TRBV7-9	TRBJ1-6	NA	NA	CASSLALGVSPLHF	TGTGCCAGCAGCTTAGCGCTGGGGGTATCGCCCCTCCACTTT
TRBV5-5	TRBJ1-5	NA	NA	CASSLDVSNRPQHF	TGTGCCAGCAGCTTGGACGTAAGCAATCGGCCCCAGCATTTT
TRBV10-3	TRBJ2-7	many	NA	CAISESINEQYF	TGTGCCATCAGTGAGTCGATAAACGAGCAGTACTTC
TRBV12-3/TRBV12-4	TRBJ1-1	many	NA	CASSQIGRRTEAFF	TGTGCCAGCAGCCAGATAGGGCGACGGACTGAAGCTTTCTTT
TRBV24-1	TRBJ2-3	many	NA	CATSDFKRPGTDTQYF	TGTGCCACCAGTGATTTCAAAAGGCCAGGCACAGATACGCAGTATTTT
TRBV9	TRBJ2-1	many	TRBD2	CASSVGGTSGHEQFF	TGTGCCAGCAGCGTAGGCGGGACTAGCGGGCATGAGCAGTTCTTC
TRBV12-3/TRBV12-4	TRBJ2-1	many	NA	CASSFTGPHNEQFF	TGTGCCAGCAGTTTTACGGGTCCGCACAATGAGCAGTTCTTC
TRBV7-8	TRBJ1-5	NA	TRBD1	CASSLETGANQPQHF	TGTGCCAGCAGCTTAGAGACAGGGGCAAATCAGCCCCAGCATTTT
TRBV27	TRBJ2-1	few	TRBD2	CASSSSSGIGREQFF	TGTGCCAGCAGTTCTTCTAGCGGGATAGGTCGAGAGCAGTTCTTC
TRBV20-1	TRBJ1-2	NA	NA	CSAGGGGTRFGYTF	TGCAGTGCTGGGGGAGGGGGAACTAGGTTTGGCTACACCTTC
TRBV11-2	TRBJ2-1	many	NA	CASRMGNYNEQFF	TGTGCCAGCAGGATGGGGAATTACAATGAGCAGTTCTTC
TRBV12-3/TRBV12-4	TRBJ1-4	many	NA	CASSTTGRNEKLFF	TGTGCCAGCAGTACTACCGGGCGTAATGAAAAACTGTTTTTT
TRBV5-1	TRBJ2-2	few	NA	CASSLQGPTGELFF	TGCGCCAGCAGCTTACAAGGACCAACCGGGGAGCTGTTTTTT
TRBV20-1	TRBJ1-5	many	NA	CSAISGRQDINQPQHF	TGCAGTGCTATATCAGGACGACAGGACATCAATCAGCCCCAGCATTTT
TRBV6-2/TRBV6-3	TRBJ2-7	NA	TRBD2	CAIGLAGIYEQYF	TGTGCCATTGGACTAGCGGGGATCTACGAGCAGTACTTC
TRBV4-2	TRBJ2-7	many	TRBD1	CASSQEVGTEGRTYEQYF	TGTGCCAGCAGCCAAGAAGTGGGGACAGAGGGCAGAACCTACGAGCAGTACTTC
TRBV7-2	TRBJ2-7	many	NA	CASSLSPAYNEQYF	TGTGCCAGCAGCTTATCCCCCGCCTACAATGAGCAGTACTTC
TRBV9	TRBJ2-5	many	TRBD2	CASSEARLAGRETQYF	TGTGCCAGCAGCGAGGCCCGACTAGCGGGGAGAGAGACCCAGTACTTC
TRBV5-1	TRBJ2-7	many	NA	CASSLTGNAYEQYF	TGCGCCAGCAGCTTAACCGGGAATGCCTACGAGCAGTACTTC
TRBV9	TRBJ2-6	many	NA	CASSQPGTRGGTGANVLTF	TGTGCCAGCAGCCAACCGGGAACTAGAGGAGGCACCGGGGCCAACGTCCTGACTTTC
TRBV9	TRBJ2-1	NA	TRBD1	CASSPTAGMTGTRTSYNEQFF	TGTGCCAGCAGCCCTACAGCCGGGATGACAGGGACAAGGACATCCTACAATGAGCAGTTCTTC
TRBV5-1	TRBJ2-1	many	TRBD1	CASSPGQGRNEQFF	TGCGCCAGCAGCCCGGGACAGGGTAGGAATGAGCAGTTCTTC
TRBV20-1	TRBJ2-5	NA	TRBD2	CSANGGSGRQETQYF	TGCAGTGCTAACGGGGGGTCCGGTCGCCAAGAGACCCAGTACTTC
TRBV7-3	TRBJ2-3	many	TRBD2	CASGLLAGGDTQYF	TGTGCCAGCGGGCTACTAGCGGGCGGAGATACGCAGTATTTT
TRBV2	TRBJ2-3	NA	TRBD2	CASKPQGSGGAGDTQYF	TGTGCCAGCAAGCCCCAAGGTAGCGGGGGGGCCGGAGATACGCAGTATTTT
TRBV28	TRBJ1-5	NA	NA	CASSPPSAVSAQPQHF	TGTGCCAGCAGCCCCCCCTCCGCTGTGTCGGCTCAGCCCCAGCATTTT
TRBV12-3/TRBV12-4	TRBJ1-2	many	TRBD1	CASSLATGMDGYTF	TGTGCCAGCAGTTTAGCGACAGGGATGGATGGCTACACCTTC
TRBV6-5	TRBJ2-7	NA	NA	CASSYEPTGSYEQYF	TGTGCCAGCAGTTACGAACCTACAGGGAGCTACGAGCAGTACTTC
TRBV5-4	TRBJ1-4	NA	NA	CASSRQEDEKRFF	TGTGCCAGCAGTCGACAGGAGGATGAAAAACGGTTTTTT
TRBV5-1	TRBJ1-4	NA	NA	CASSLRAVTNEKLFF	TGCGCCAGCAGCTTGAGGGCTGTAACTAATGAAAAACTGTTTTTT
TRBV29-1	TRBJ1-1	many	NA	CSVDSSSMNTEAFF	TGCAGCGTTGACTCCAGCAGCATGAACACTGAAGCTTTCTTT
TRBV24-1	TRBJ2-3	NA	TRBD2	CATSNPSGRATDTQYF	TGTGCCACCAGTAATCCTAGCGGGAGGGCCACAGATACGCAGTATTTT
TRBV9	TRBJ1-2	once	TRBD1	CASSPRDRVNYGYTF	TGTGCCAGCAGCCCCCGGGACAGGGTCAACTATGGCTACACCTTC
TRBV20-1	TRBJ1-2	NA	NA	CSARDRVQDYGYTF	TGCAGTGCTAGAGATAGGGTACAGGACTATGGCTACACCTTC
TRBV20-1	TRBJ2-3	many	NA	CSARRGGTQMGVDTQYF	TGCAGTGCTAGAAGGGGGGGGACCCAAATGGGGGTTGATACGCAGTATTTT
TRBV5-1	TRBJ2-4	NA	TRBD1	CASSTDRLLAKNIQYF	TGCGCCAGCAGCACGGACAGGCTACTAGCCAAAAACATTCAGTACTTC
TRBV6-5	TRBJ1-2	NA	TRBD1	CASTRTGGGGYTF	TGTGCCAGCACGAGAACAGGGGGCGGTGGCTACACCTTC
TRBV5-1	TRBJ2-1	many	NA	CASSLRRGYNEQFF	TGCGCCAGCAGCTTGAGAAGGGGCTACAATGAGCAGTTCTTC
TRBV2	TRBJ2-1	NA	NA	CASSQGTVGYEQFF	TGTGCCAGCAGCCAAGGGACGGTGGGGTACGAGCAGTTCTTC
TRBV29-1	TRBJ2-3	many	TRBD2	CSATSGLATDTQYF	TGCAGCGCAACCTCGGGACTAGCTACAGATACGCAGTATTTT
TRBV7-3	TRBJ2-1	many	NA	CASSLMQGRNEQFF	TGTGCCAGCAGCTTAATGCAGGGGAGGAATGAGCAGTTCTTC
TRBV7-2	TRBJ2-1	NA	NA	CASSPGTAWSEQFF	TGTGCCAGCAGCCCGGGGACGGCCTGGAGTGAGCAGTTCTTC
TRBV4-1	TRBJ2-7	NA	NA	CASSQFEGENEQYF	TGCGCCAGCAGCCAATTCGAGGGGGAGAACGAGCAGTACTTC
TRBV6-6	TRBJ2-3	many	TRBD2	CASSYGLAGGRTDTQYF	TGTGCCAGCAGTTACGGACTAGCGGGGGGGCGCACAGATACGCAGTATTTT
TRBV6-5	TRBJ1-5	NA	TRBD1	CANSRDRGLQPQHF	TGTGCCAACAGTCGGGACAGGGGGCTTCAGCCCCAGCATTTT
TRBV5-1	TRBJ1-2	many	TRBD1	CASSLPGTGALGGYTF	TGCGCCAGCAGCTTGCCCGGGACAGGGGCACTCGGGGGCTACACCTTC